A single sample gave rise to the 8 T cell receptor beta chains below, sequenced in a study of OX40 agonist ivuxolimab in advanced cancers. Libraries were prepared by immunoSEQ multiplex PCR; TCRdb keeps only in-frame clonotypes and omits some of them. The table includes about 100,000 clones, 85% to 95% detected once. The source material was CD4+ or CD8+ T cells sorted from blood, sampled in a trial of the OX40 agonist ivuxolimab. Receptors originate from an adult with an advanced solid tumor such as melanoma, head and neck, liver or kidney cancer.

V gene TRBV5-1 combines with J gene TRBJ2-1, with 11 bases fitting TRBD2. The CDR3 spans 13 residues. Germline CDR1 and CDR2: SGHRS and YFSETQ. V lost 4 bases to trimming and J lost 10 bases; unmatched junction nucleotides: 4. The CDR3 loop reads CASSPPSGREQFF. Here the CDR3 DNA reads TGCGCCAGCAGCCCCCCTAGCGGGAGGGAGCAGTTCTTC.

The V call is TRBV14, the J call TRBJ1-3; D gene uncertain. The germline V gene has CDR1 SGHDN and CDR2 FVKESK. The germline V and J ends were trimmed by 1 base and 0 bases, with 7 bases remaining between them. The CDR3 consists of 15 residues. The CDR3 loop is CASSQVHTSGNTIYF. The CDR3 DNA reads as TGTGCCAGCAGCCAAGTGCACACCTCTGGAAACACCATATATTTT.

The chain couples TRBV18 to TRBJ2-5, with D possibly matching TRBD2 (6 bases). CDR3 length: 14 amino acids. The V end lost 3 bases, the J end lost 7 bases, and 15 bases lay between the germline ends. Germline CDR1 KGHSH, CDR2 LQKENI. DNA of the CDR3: TGTGCCAGCTCACCGTCCGGGAGAGGTGGGACCCAGTACTTC. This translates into CASSPSGRGGTQYF.

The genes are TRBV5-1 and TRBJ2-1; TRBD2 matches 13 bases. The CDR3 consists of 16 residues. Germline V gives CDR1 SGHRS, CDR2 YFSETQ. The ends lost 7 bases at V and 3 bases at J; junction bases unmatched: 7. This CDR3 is CASRTTSGRDYNEQFF. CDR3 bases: TGCGCCAGCCGCACAACTAGCGGGAGGGACTACAATGAGCAGTTCTTC.

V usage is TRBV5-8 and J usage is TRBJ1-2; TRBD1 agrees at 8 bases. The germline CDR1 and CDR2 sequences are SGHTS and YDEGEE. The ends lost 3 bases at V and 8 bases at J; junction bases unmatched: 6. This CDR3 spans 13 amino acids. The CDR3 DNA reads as TGTGCCAGCAGCTGGCAGGGGGCATGGGGCTACACCTTC. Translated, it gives CASSWQGAWGYTF.

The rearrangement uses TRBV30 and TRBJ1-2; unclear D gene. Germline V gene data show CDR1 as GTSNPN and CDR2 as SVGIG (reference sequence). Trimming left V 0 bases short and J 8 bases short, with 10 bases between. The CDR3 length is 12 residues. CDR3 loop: CAWSVRTYGYTF. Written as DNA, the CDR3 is TGTGCCTGGAGTGTACGGACTTACGGCTACACCTTC.

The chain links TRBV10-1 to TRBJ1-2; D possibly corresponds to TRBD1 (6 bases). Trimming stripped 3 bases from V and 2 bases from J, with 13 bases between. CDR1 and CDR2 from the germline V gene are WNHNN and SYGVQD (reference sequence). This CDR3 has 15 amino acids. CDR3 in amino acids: CASSDQDRPNYGYTF. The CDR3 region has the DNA TGCGCCAGCAGTGACCAGGACAGACCGAACTATGGCTACACCTTC.

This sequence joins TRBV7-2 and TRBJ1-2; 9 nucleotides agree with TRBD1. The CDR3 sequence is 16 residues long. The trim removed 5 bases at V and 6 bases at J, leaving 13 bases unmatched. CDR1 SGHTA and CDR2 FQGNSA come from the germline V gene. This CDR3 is CASSPRGTGQPHGYTF. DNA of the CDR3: TGTGCCAGCAGCCCTAGGGGGACAGGGCAGCCCCATGGCTACACCTTC.